The rows below give T cell receptor beta chains drawn from one sample of a study of blood T cell repertoires in COVID-19. TCRdb keeps only in-frame clones here, not all; method: immunoSEQ multiplex PCR. In the table there are 250,000 or so clones, approximately 89% of which are singletons. Sequencing was carried out using peripheral blood. The source of these receptors is a woman in her 30s with COVID-19, enrolled during active disease. The CDR3 runs from the conserved cysteine through the conserved F or W. D genes are given only for firm matches. Size tells how often a clone was seen (once, few, many) or the class of an expanded clone, and some rows leave it out.

>TRBD2|TRBV5-4|NA|TRBJ2-5
TGTGCCAGCAGCTTCAGAACTAGCGGCCAAATTCAAGAGACCCAGTACTTC
CASSFRTSGQIQETQYF
>NA|TRBV11-3|NA|TRBJ1-6
TGTGCCAGCAGTCCGGGTTATAATTCACCCCTCCACTTT
CASSPGYNSPLHF
>NA|TRBV24-1|NA|TRBJ2-2
TGTGCCACCAGTGATCTGCGCGGCAGGGGGGACACCGGGGAGCTGTTTTTT
CATSDLRGRGDTGELFF
>NA|TRBV7-2|NA|TRBJ2-7
TGTGCCAGCAGCTTACCAGTTGGGGGCCCTCGGGAGCAGTACTTC
CASSLPVGGPREQYF
>NA|TRBV4-3|NA|TRBJ1-3
TGCGCCAGCAGCCAAGATTCTGGCAACACGCCTGGAAACACCATATATTTT
CASSQDSGNTPGNTIYF
>NA|TRBV4-1|once|TRBJ2-5
TGCGCCAGCAGCCAAAACAGGGACGCCGGGGAGACCCAGTACTTC
CASSQNRDAGETQYF
>TRBD1|TRBV7-9|NA|TRBJ1-2
TGTGCCAGCAGCGGCAGACAGGGCCTCTATGGCTACACCTTC
CASSGRQGLYGYTF
>TRBD1|TRBV7-2|NA|TRBJ1-5
TGTGCCAGCAGCTTATTTGGGACAGGGCTCAATCAGCCCCAGCATTTT
CASSLFGTGLNQPQHF
>NA|TRBV29-1|NA|TRBJ2-3
TGCAGCGCCGACGGACAGAATACGCAGTATTTT
CSADGQNTQYF
>NA|TRBV2|NA|TRBJ2-6
TGTGCCAGCAACCTGGACAGCACTGGGGCCAACGTCCTGACTTTC
CASNLDSTGANVLTF
>NA|TRBV9|NA|TRBJ1-1
TGTGCCAGCAGCGGAGGGCAGGGGAGCATGAACACTGAAGCTTTCTTT
CASSGGQGSMNTEAFF
>NA|TRBV4-2|NA|TRBJ2-7
TGTGCCAGCAGCCACGAGTGGCTCGCGGCCTACGAGCAGTACTTC
CASSHEWLAAYEQYF
>NA|TRBV6-5|NA|TRBJ2-1
TGTGCCAGCAGTTACTCGGAGAGCTCCTACAATGAGCAGTTCTTC
CASSYSESSYNEQFF
>NA|TRBV27|few|TRBJ1-6
TGTGCCAGCAGTTTAAGGGGCTCCTATAATTCACCCCTCCACTTT
CASSLRGSYNSPLHF
>NA|TRBV16|NA|TRBJ2-7
TGTGCCAGCAGCCAATTTGGCGGCTCCTACGAGCAGTACTTC
CASSQFGGSYEQYF
>NA|TRBV24-1|NA|TRBJ2-1
TGTGCCACCAGTGATTTGGTGGAGAGTGATGAGCAGTTCTTC
CATSDLVESDEQFF
>NA|TRBV9|NA|TRBJ2-2
TGTGCCAGCAGCCCATCGAACACCGGGGAGCTGTTTTTT
CASSPSNTGELFF
>TRBD2|TRBV18|NA|TRBJ2-1
TGTGCCAGCTCACCACTTCCGGGACTAGCGGGGGGTATGGATGAGCAGTTCTTC
CASSPLPGLAGGMDEQFF
>NA|TRBV2|NA|TRBJ2-1
TGTGCCAGCAGGACAGAGAGCTCCTACAATGAGCAGTTCTTC
CASRTESSYNEQFF
>NA|TRBV28|NA|TRBJ1-2
TGTGCCAGCTCAAGTCTAGACTATGGCTACACCTTC
CASSSLDYGYTF
>TRBD1|TRBV6-6|NA|TRBJ1-2
TGTGCCAGCACCCTAAGGGGGCGAGGCTACACCTTC
CASTLRGRGYTF
>NA|TRBV4-3|NA|TRBJ2-1
TGCGCCAGCAGCCAAGACCTCCCCCGTGAGCAGTTCTTC
CASSQDLPREQFF
>NA|TRBV5-8|NA|TRBJ2-1
TGTGCCAGCAGCGTATTGAGTAATGAGCAGTTCTTC
CASSVLSNEQFF
>NA|TRBV7-9|NA|TRBJ2-3
TGTGCCAGCAGCTTGGTGGTAGCGGCCACAGATACGCAGTATTTT
CASSLVVAATDTQYF
>NA|TRBV4-3|NA|TRBJ2-3
TGCGCCAGCAGCCAAGACAAAGATACGCAGTATTTT
CASSQDKDTQYF
>NA|TRBV3-1/TRBV3-2|NA|TRBJ1-6
TGTGCCAGCAGCTCTTTGGGGGGGAATTCACCCCTCCACTTT
CASSSLGGNSPLHF
>NA|TRBV28|NA|TRBJ1-6
TGTGCCAGCCACAGGGTGAGCCCCTATAATTCACCCCTCCACTTT
CASHRVSPYNSPLHF
>NA|TRBV18|NA|TRBJ1-1
TGTGCCAGCTCATCCACAGCGGGGAGGAACACTGAAGCTTTCTTT
CASSSTAGRNTEAFF
>NA|TRBV27|once|TRBJ1-2
TGTGCCAGCAAGCTTGGCTACACCTTC
CASKLGYTF
>TRBD2|TRBV4-3|NA|TRBJ2-3
TGCGCCAGCAGCCAAGGGACTAGGCGCGGCTACCCGCTGCCCACAGATACGCAGTATTTT
CASSQGTRRGYPLPTDTQYF
>NA|TRBV28|NA|TRBJ1-5
TGTGCCAGCAACCTAGCCGGCGAGAATCAGCCCCAGCATTTT
CASNLAGENQPQHF
>TRBD2|TRBV11-3|NA|TRBJ2-4
TGTGCCACCCGACTAAAACGGGGGGGTCTCTTCTTCCTAGCCAAAAACATTCAGTACTTC
CATRLKRGGLFFLAKNIQYF
>NA|TRBV7-2|NA|TRBJ2-3
TGTGCCAGCAGCTTAGGGGGTGCGGGACCAAGCACAGATACGCAGTATTTT
CASSLGGAGPSTDTQYF
>TRBD1|TRBV15|NA|TRBJ1-2
TGTGCCACCAGCAGAGACCTCGGGACAGCTAACTATGGCTACACCTTC
CATSRDLGTANYGYTF
>TRBD1|TRBV3-1/TRBV3-2|NA|TRBJ1-1
TGTGCCAGCAAGGGGGCGTCGGAAGCTTTCTTT
CASKGASEAFF
>NA|TRBV27|NA|TRBJ2-1
TGTGCCAGCAGTGGGGGCCTAGCGGTGGGTGAGCAGTTCTTC
CASSGGLAVGEQFF
>NA|TRBV14|NA|TRBJ1-3
TGTGCCAGCAGCCAATCCATTCAGGGGTCCTACTCTGGAAACACCATATATTTT
CASSQSIQGSYSGNTIYF
>NA|TRBV6-4|NA|TRBJ2-7
TGTGCCAGCAGTGATGGTCCGCGCAGGGACTACGAGCAGTACTTC
CASSDGPRRDYEQYF
>TRBD1|TRBV7-9|NA|TRBJ2-1
TGTGCCAGCAGCTTAGGGTTGGGACAGGGCCGGCCCTCCTACAATGAGCAGTTCTTC
CASSLGLGQGRPSYNEQFF
>TRBD1|TRBV28|NA|TRBJ1-4
TGTGCCAGCAGTGCCACCGACAGGGTAGTAGAAAAACTGTTTTTT
CASSATDRVVEKLFF
>TRBD2|TRBV29-1|once|TRBJ2-5
TGCAGCGCCGACCTAGCGGCCCAAGAGACCCAGTACTTC
CSADLAAQETQYF